One and the same sample provided the 32 T cell receptor beta chains below, sequenced in a study of blood T cell repertoires in COVID-19. Assay used: immunoSEQ multiplex PCR; TCRdb lists only in-frame clones, some missing. The sample lists fewer than 250,000 clones; approximately 91% were seen once. What was sequenced was peripheral blood. These receptors all come from a woman aged 60-75 years with acute or convalescent COVID-19.

The CDR3 DNA follows: TGCGCCAGCAGCCCCGACAGGGGGCCAACTGAAGCTTTCTTT. This translates into CASSPDRGPTEAFF. The gene calls are TRBV4-3 and TRBJ1-1, with TRBD1 matching 10 bases. Germline trimming cut 4 bases from V and 5 bases from J; bases unmatched to any gene: 4. The CDR3 length is 14 residues. Germline V gene sequence: CDR1 LGHNA, CDR2 YSLEER.

This chain joins TRBV6-2 or TRBV6-3 and TRBJ1-5; 9 nucleotides match TRBD1. Trimming took 0 bases from V and 5 from J; bases not matched to a gene: 5. The CDR3 runs to 16 residues. Germline lookup yields CDR1 MNHEY and CDR2 SVGEGT. CDR3 sequence reads: CASSYSLTGGYQPQHF. The CDR3 bases are TGTGCCAGCAGTTACTCGCTCACAGGGGGCTATCAGCCCCAGCATTTT.

V usage is TRBV19 and J usage is TRBJ2-7; D is unresolved. This CDR3 is built from 15 residues. Per germline, CDR1 LNHDA and CDR2 SQIVND (reference sequence). V was shortened by 6 bases and J by 3 bases, with 18 bases between the two germline ends. The CDR3 DNA follows: TGTGCCAGTAGAATGACCGTAGAGCGCCTCTACGAGCAGTACTTC. It is translated as CASRMTVERLYEQYF.

The V call is TRBV7-9, the J call TRBJ1-2, with 9 bases lining up with TRBD1. The CDR3 length is 15 residues. The germline CDR1 and CDR2 sequences are SEHNR and FQNEAQ (reference sequence). The trim removed 5 bases at V and 5 bases at J, leaving 9 bases unmatched. The CDR3 loop reads CASSINRGREYGYTF. CDR3 nucleotides: TGTGCCAGCAGCATTAACAGGGGGCGCGAATATGGCTACACCTTC.

The chain links TRBV6-5 to TRBJ2-4; D is unresolved. The CDR3 has 13 amino acids. Trimming stripped 0 bases from V and 13 bases from J, with 13 bases between. The germline V gene has CDR1 MNHEY and CDR2 SVGAGI. CDR3 in DNA: TGTGCCAGCAGTTACTCACGCCTTTCGAGACAGTACTTC. This encodes CASSYSRLSRQYF.

The V call is TRBV7-2, the J call TRBJ1-5; TRBD1 might be the D (5 bases). CDR3 length: 14 amino acids. Per the germline V gene, CDR1 is SGHTA and CDR2 is FQGNSA. The V end lost 5 bases, the J end lost 5 bases, and 13 bases lay between the germline ends. The CDR3 sequence: CASSPETVYQPQHF. The CDR3 region has the DNA TGTGCCAGCAGCCCCGAGACAGTTTATCAGCCCCAGCATTTT.

This clone was seen more than once but under ten times. The chain is built from TRBV5-1 and TRBJ2-3; weak D call: TRBD2 (7 bases). CDR1 and CDR2 from the germline V gene are SGHRS and YFSETQ. This CDR3 has 15 residues. V dropped 2 bases and J dropped 4 bases, with 14 bases sitting between them. The CDR3 is CASSFGGAFADTQYF. The CDR3 coding sequence is TGCGCCAGCAGCTTTGGGGGGGCCTTTGCAGATACGCAGTATTTT. Supplemented by reference TRBV5-1 and TRBJ2-3, the full variable domain reads KAGVTQTPRYLIKTRGQQVTLSCSPISGHRSVSWYQQTPGQGLQFLFEYFSETQRNKGNFPGRFSGRQFSNSRSEMNVSTLELGDSALYLCASSFGGAFADTQYFGPGTRLTVL.

V is TRBV10-2 and J is TRBJ1-1, with a weak D call TRBD1 (5 bases). Trimming took off 0 bases at V and 0 bases at J, with 14 bases between the two ends. Looked up from germline, CDR1 is WSHSY and CDR2 is SAAADI. CDR3 length: 17 amino acids. The CDR3 spells CASSESRMTVMNTEAFF. The DNA for the CDR3 is TGCGCCAGCAGTGAGTCGAGGATGACAGTCATGAACACTGAAGCTTTCTTT.

This clone was counted a single time. CDR3 region: CASRDSGTGTYEQYF. CDR3 nucleotides: TGTGCCAGCAGGGACTCCGGGACAGGGACCTACGAGCAGTACTTC. This rearrangement joins TRBV6-5 to TRBJ2-7, with TRBD1 matching 9 bases. J gave up 2 bases and V 6 bases, and 8 bases lay outside the gene matches. The CDR3 loop spans 15 amino acids. CDR1 and CDR2 from the germline V gene are MNHEY and SVGAGI.

The rearrangement joins TRBV11-3 to TRBJ2-1, with TRBD2 matching 8 bases. J gave up 7 bases and V 5 bases, and 1 base lay outside the gene matches. The CDR3 loop spans 12 amino acids. From germline, CDR1 is SGHNT and CDR2 YENEEA. The CDR3 is CASSGGGNEQFF. In DNA, the CDR3 is TGTGCCAGCAGCGGCGGGGGGAATGAGCAGTTCTTC.

A single count supports this clone. The V gene is TRBV1, the J gene TRBJ2-7; TRBD2 is the table's D call and was not checked against the DNA. TRBV1 is described as a pseudogene. CDR3 length equals 16 residues. The CDR3 reads CTSSQTPGCELYEQYF. In DNA form, the CDR3 reads TGCACCAGCAGCCAGACCCCGGGTTGCGAGCTTTACGAGCAGTACTTC.

The chain links TRBV4-2 to TRBJ2-1; D may be TRBD2 (5 bases). Trimming removed 0 bases at V and 4 bases at J, with 16 bases between. This CDR3 has 17 amino acids. CDR1 and CDR2 (germline): LGHNA, YNFKEQ. CDR3 bases: TGTGCCAGCAGCCAAGATCTAGCCCCCGCTCTTTACAATGAGCAGTTCTTC. Its protein product is CASSQDLAPALYNEQFF.

The J gene is TRBJ2-2, the V gene TRBV9; 8 bases align to TRBD1. Germline values: CDR1 SGDLS, CDR2 YYNGEE. J gave up 6 bases and V 3 bases, and 4 bases lay outside the gene matches. This CDR3 has 14 amino acids. The CDR3 sequence: CASSDRGEAGELFF. The DNA of the CDR3 is TGTGCCAGCAGCGACAGGGGGGAGGCCGGGGAGCTGTTTTTT.

This rearrangement joins TRBV6-1 to TRBJ1-5; no clear D. V lost 2 bases, J lost 1 base, and 12 bases lay in between. This CDR3 is built from 16 residues. Germline CDR1 is MNHNS and CDR2 is SASEGT. This CDR3 reads CASSELETFSNQPQHF. Here the CDR3 DNA reads TGTGCCAGCAGTGAATTAGAAACCTTCAGCAATCAGCCCCAGCATTTT.

As for this clone: Other DNA sequences in the sample encode the same CDR3. This chain uses TRBV19 with TRBJ2-7, with D perhaps TRBD2 (6 bases). Trimming cost V 3 bases and J 3 bases, with 12 bases left between them. This CDR3 is 14 amino acids long. CDR1 and CDR2 (germline): LNHDA, SQIVND (reference sequence). CDR3 coding DNA: TGTGCCAGTAGTATCGAGGGCGGGGACTACGAGCAGTACTTC. Its protein product is CASSIEGGDYEQYF.

This sequence joins TRBV5-1 and TRBJ2-1; D gene ambiguous. Germline CDR1 is SGHRS and CDR2 is YFSETQ. V lost 6 bases and J 0 bases, leaving 10 bases between the germline ends. CDR3 length: 14 amino acids. CDR3 sequence reads: CASTLGLSYNEQFF. CDR3 nucleotide sequence: TGCGCCAGCACTTTGGGCCTCTCCTACAATGAGCAGTTCTTC.

The chain joins TRBV23-1 to TRBJ2-1; D is possibly TRBD1 (5 bases). TRBV23-1 is an ORF; its function is uncertain. The V and J ends lost 1 base and 1 base respectively, with 11 bases between them. This CDR3 has 16 amino acids. The DNA of the CDR3 is TGCGCCAGCAGTCAATTCCCAGGGCAGTCCTACAATGAGCAGTTCTTC. Protein product: CASSQFPGQSYNEQFF.

This rearrangement joins TRBV29-1 to TRBJ1-1; 7 bases map to TRBD1. The length of the CDR3 is 12 residues. The J segment lost 1 base and the V segment lost 8 bases, leaving 4 bases of the junction unmatched. Germline V CDR1 and CDR2: SQVTM, ANQGSEA. The chain's CDR3 is CSSRGANTEAFF. In nucleotides, the CDR3 is TGCAGCAGCAGGGGGGCGAACACTGAAGCTTTCTTT. Full variable domain (outside the CDR3, taken from reference TRBV29-1 and TRBJ1-1): SAVISQKPSRDICQRGTSLTIQCQVDSQVTMMFWYRQQPGQSLTLIATANQGSEATYESGFVIDKFPISRPNLTFSTLTVSNMSPEDSSIYLCSSRGANTEAFFGQGTRLTVV.

J is TRBJ1-6 and V is TRBV7-8; TRBD1 aligns across 7 bases. The ends lost 1 base at V and 4 bases at J; junction bases unmatched: 4. Per germline, CDR1 SGHVS and CDR2 FQNEAQ. This CDR3 is built from 16 residues. In DNA form, the CDR3 reads TGTGCCAGCAGCTTAGTGGCAGGGGGGTATAATTCACCCCTCCACTTT. This gives the protein CASSLVAGGYNSPLHF.

The chain recombines TRBV24-1 with TRBJ2-3; 8 bases agree with TRBD1. Germline CDR1 KGHDR, CDR2 SFDVKD. V lost 3 bases and J lost 6; bases outside the gene matches: 7. The CDR3 runs to 15 residues. In DNA, the CDR3 is TGTGCCACCAGTGATACCGGGACAGGTCGTGATACGCAGTATTTT. Translating gives CATSDTGTGRDTQYF.

This chain uses TRBV18 with TRBJ2-7; TRBD1 might be the D (5 bases). Germline loops: CDR1 KGHSH, CDR2 LQKENI. The CDR3 loop spans 14 amino acids. V dropped 4 bases and J dropped 0 bases, with 10 bases sitting between them. Written as DNA, the CDR3 is TGTGCCAGCTCACACACAGGAAACTCCTACGAGCAGTACTTC. This codes for CASSHTGNSYEQYF.

Written as DNA, the CDR3 is TGTGCCATCAGTGATACGGGAGGGTCTTGGAATGAGCAGTTCTTC. As protein: CAISDTGGSWNEQFF. This rearrangement joins TRBV10-3 to TRBJ2-1; 8 bases are shared with TRBD2. The CDR3 totals 15 residues. The germline V gene encodes CDR1 ENHRY and CDR2 SYGVKD. V lost 3 bases, J lost 7 bases, and 8 bases stayed unmatched.

The chain uses TRBV7-8 and TRBJ2-3; a possible D gene is TRBD1 (7 bases). The V and J ends lost 5 bases and 5 bases respectively, with 14 bases between them. The CDR3 covers 14 residues. The V gene's germline CDR1 is SGHVS and CDR2 FQNEAQ. The CDR3 is CASSPGGIGDTQYF. In nucleotides, the CDR3 is TGTGCCAGCAGCCCAGGGGGGATCGGAGATACGCAGTATTTT.

This chain joins TRBV28 and TRBJ1-6; D may be TRBD1 (5 bases). Per the germline V gene, CDR1 is MDHEN and CDR2 is SYDVKM. The CDR3 is made up of 15 amino acids. The V gene lost 2 bases and the J gene lost 7 bases, with 12 bases spanning the gap. The chain's CDR3 is CASSLPGLENSPLHF. DNA of the CDR3: TGTGCCAGCAGTTTACCGGGACTGGAAAATTCACCCCTCCACTTT.

For the CDR3, the DNA is TGTGCCAGCAGCTTGGGACTAGCGGGAGGCTACGAGCAGTACTTC. Translated: CASSLGLAGGYEQYF. The chain recombines TRBV4-2 with TRBJ2-7; 15 bases agree with TRBD2. Trimming removed 5 bases from V and 3 bases from J; junction bases left unmatched: 2. This CDR3 comprises 15 residues. CDR1 and CDR2 (germline): LGHNA, YNFKEQ.

The chain joins TRBV30 to TRBJ1-1, with no clear D. The V and J ends lost 4 bases and 2 bases respectively, with 14 bases between them. This CDR3 has 14 amino acids. In germline, CDR1 is GTSNPN, CDR2 SVGIG (reference sequence). CDR3 sequence (DNA): TGTGCCTGGACTGTTAGAGGAGTTAACACTGAAGCTTTCTTT. Amino acid sequence: CAWTVRGVNTEAFF.

This chain links TRBV3-1 (or the pseudogene TRBV3-2) with TRBJ1-4; tentative D call: TRBD1 (5 bases). Trimming shortened V by 1 base and J by 8 bases, and 17 bases separated the two germline ends. The CDR3 is 16 residues long. Germline CDR1 is LGHDT and CDR2 is YNNKEL (reference sequence). The CDR3 DNA sequence: TGTGCCAGCAGCCAAGTTAGTGATGACAGACTCGAAAAACTGTTTTTT. It yields the protein CASSQVSDDRLEKLFF.

The genes are TRBV6-2 or TRBV6-3 and TRBJ2-7; 9 bases fit TRBD2. In germline, CDR1 is MNHEY, CDR2 SVGEGT. The CDR3 is 14 amino acids. Trimming at V came to 5 bases and at J to 5 bases, leaving 7 bases not matched to a gene. The DNA of the CDR3 is TGTGCCAGCAGTCTAGATGGGACTAGCAACGAGCAGTACTTC. The encoded protein is CASSLDGTSNEQYF.

This chain connects TRBV5-1 to TRBJ2-5; 9 bases fit TRBD1. V dropped 2 bases and J dropped 1; count of bases not matched to a gene: 6. CDR3 length: 16 amino acids. CDR1 SGHRS and CDR2 YFSETQ come from the germline V gene. CDR3 loop: CASSFRTGEGQETQYF. The CDR3 DNA follows: TGCGCCAGCAGCTTTAGGACAGGGGAAGGCCAAGAGACCCAGTACTTC.

The chain uses TRBV6-5 and TRBJ1-4; 10 bases line up with TRBD1. In germline, CDR1 is MNHEY, CDR2 SVGAGI. Germline trimming cut 0 bases from V and 8 bases from J; bases unmatched to any gene: 3. The CDR3 extends over 15 amino acids. CDR3 sequence (DNA): TGTGCCAGCAGTTACTCGAGGGACAGGGGAGAAAAACTGTTTTTT. Translating it yields CASSYSRDRGEKLFF.

CDR3 sequence reads: CARRGVPDTQYF. CDR3 DNA sequence: TGTGCCAGGCGGGGAGTCCCAGATACGCAGTATTTT. V and J are TRBV11-3 and TRBJ2-3, with a possible D match to TRBD2 (6 bases). Germline values: CDR1 SGHNT, CDR2 YENEEA. Trimming left V 9 bases short and J 4 bases short, with 11 bases between. The CDR3 is 12 residues long.

The rearrangement joins TRBV5-4 to TRBJ2-1; 10 positions agree with TRBD2. V lost 2 bases to trimming and J lost 6 bases; unmatched junction nucleotides: 5. CDR3 length: 15 amino acids. CDR1 SGHNT and CDR2 YYREEE come from the germline V gene (reference sequence). The chain's CDR3 is CASSFGLAAVNEQFF. Here the CDR3 DNA reads TGTGCCAGCAGCTTTGGACTAGCGGCCGTCAATGAGCAGTTCTTC.